This T cell receptor beta chain was sequenced during a study of T cells in Graves' hyperthyroidism and ophthalmopathy. This clonotype was detected only a few times. Researchers amplified the TCR beta CDR3 regions from RNA transcripts. In the first-round RT-PCR of the TCR CDR3, the HTBI primer set was used. One entry per CDR3 protein results from TCRdb running MiXCR on the multiplex PCR reads. This table has more than 500,000 distinct CDR3 sequences, 46% appearing once. The germline V gene encodes CDR1 SEHNR and CDR2 FQNEAQ (reference sequence). V lost 7 bases and J lost 8, with 11 bases in between. This CDR3 has 11 residues.

Sequenced material: peripheral blood or thyroid tissue (not recorded which). The chain employs TRBV7-9 and TRBJ1-2, with no clear D. This TCR derives from an adult woman with Graves' disease, either hyperthyroidism or ophthalmopathy (not recorded which). As DNA, the CDR3 is TGTGCCAGCACACCTGTAGAGGGCTACACCTTC. Translating gives CASTPVEGYTF.